A selection of T cell receptor beta chains follows, all from one sample in a study of shared clonotypes between healthy human individuals. Sequencing used immunoSEQ multiplex PCR; TCRdb keeps in-frame clones, though not all of them. The sample has around 690,000 clones; 90% are singletons. The specimen was memory CD8+ T cells from PBMCs. These receptors were collected from a man aged 18 to 29 in good health. Some clones in this sample may be carry-over from other donors' samples. Both conserved end residues are part of each CDR3. D genes are given only for firm matches. Clone size appears in some rows only: once, few, many, or a class for an expanded clone.

NA,TRBJ2-2,NA,TRBV9,CASSVVGANRGELFF,TGTGCCAGCAGCGTAGTTGGCGCGAACAGGGGGGAGCTGTTTTTT
NA,TRBJ2-7,NA,TRBV28,CASSYYSGTTYEQYF,TGTGCCAGCAGTTATTATAGCGGTACAACCTACGAGCAGTACTTC
NA,TRBJ1-2,NA,TRBV5-5,CASSLEVFPGAENYGYTF,TGTGCCAGCAGCTTGGAAGTATTCCCCGGGGCAGAAAACTATGGCTACACCTTC
NA,TRBJ1-1,NA,TRBV11-2,CASSPTVNTEAFF,TGTGCCAGCAGCCCCACCGTGAACACTGAAGCTTTCTTT
TRBD1,TRBJ2-3,NA,TRBV4-1,CASSPPGQTSTDTQYF,TGCGCCAGCAGCCCCCCGGGACAGACTAGCACAGATACGCAGTATTTT
TRBD1,TRBJ2-7,NA,TRBV7-6,CASSAPGQRHYEQYF,TGTGCCAGCAGCGCACCGGGACAGAGACACTACGAGCAGTACTTC
TRBD1,TRBJ2-1,NA,TRBV5-4,CASSIRTGGTYNEQFF,TGTGCCAGCAGCATTAGGACAGGGGGTACGTACAATGAGCAGTTCTTC
NA,TRBJ2-6,NA,TRBV7-9,CASSLPGPDSGANVLTF,TGTGCCAGCAGCTTACCAGGGCCAGACTCTGGGGCCAACGTCCTGACTTTC
TRBD2,TRBJ2-1,NA,TRBV10-3,CAITPGAGVSNEQFF,TGTGCCATCACCCCCGGAGCGGGAGTGAGTAATGAGCAGTTCTTC
NA,TRBJ2-7,NA,TRBV4-2,CASSQERQAAYEQYF,TGTGCCAGCAGCCAAGAACGACAGGCCGCCTACGAGCAGTACTTC
NA,TRBJ2-7,NA,TRBV5-1,CASSPSDGAYEQYF,TGCGCCAGCAGCCCATCGGACGGGGCCTACGAGCAGTACTTC
NA,TRBJ1-5,NA,TRBV28,CASSLPGLVGQPQHF,TGTGCCAGCAGTTTACCGGGTTTAGTCGGTCAGCCCCAGCATTTT
TRBD2,TRBJ2-7,few,TRBV27,CATSLAGSSSYEQYF,TGTGCCACCAGCCTAGCGGGGTCGAGCTCCTACGAGCAGTACTTC
TRBD2,TRBJ2-2,NA,TRBV7-9,CASSSRTSGGTGELFF,TGTGCCAGCAGCTCCAGGACTAGCGGGGGCACCGGGGAGCTGTTTTTT
NA,TRBJ2-6,NA,TRBV7-9,CASSLGNSGANVLTF,TGTGCCAGCAGCTTGGGTAACTCTGGGGCCAACGTCCTGACTTTC
TRBD1,TRBJ2-7,NA,TRBV27,CASSFITGVTREQYF,TGTGCCAGCAGTTTTATCACAGGGGTTACGAGAGAGCAGTACTTC
TRBD2,TRBJ2-7,NA,TRBV19,CASSRGLVGEQYF,TGTGCCAGTAGTAGGGGACTAGTGGGCGAGCAGTACTTC
NA,TRBJ2-2,NA,TRBV25-1,CASSETGELFF,TGTGCCAGCAGTGAAACCGGGGAGCTGTTTTTT
TRBD1,TRBJ2-5,NA,TRBV27,CASSLWADRETQYF,TGTGCCAGCAGTTTATGGGCGGACAGGGAGACCCAGTACTTC
NA,TRBJ2-7,NA,TRBV19,CASSSTGREQYF,TGTGCCAGTAGTTCGACAGGCCGCGAGCAGTACTTC
NA,TRBJ2-5,NA,TRBV4-1,CASSQDSREETQYF,TGCGCCAGCAGCCAAGATTCCAGGGAAGAGACCCAGTACTTC
NA,TRBJ1-1,NA,TRBV6-5,CASSYGQRAFF,TGTGCCAGCAGTTACGGACAGAGGGCTTTCTTT